A selection of T cell receptor beta chains follows, all from one sample in a study of PD-L1 blockade in urothelial cancer. The data were produced by immunoSEQ multiplex PCR, yet TCRdb's version contains in-frame clones alone and is incomplete. The data contain some 19,000 clones, nearly 90% of them singletons. This specimen consisted of PBMCs, obtained around atezolizumab (anti-PD-L1) treatment. The receptors were gathered from a woman aged 60-70 years with urothelial cancer. CDR3s include the opening cysteine and the closing phenylalanine or tryptophan. Fields, in order: J gene, V gene, D gene, clone size, CDR3 protein, CDR3 DNA. A D gene is named only where the DNA matches it firmly. Clone size appears in some rows only: once, few, many, or a class for an expanded clone.

>TRBJ2-2|TRBV7-2|TRBD1|.
CASSEDRVAGELFF
TGTGCCAGCAGCGAGGACAGGGTTGCCGGGGAGCTGTTTTTT
>TRBJ1-1|TRBV30|.|.
CAWSVSRTGKAFF
TGTGCCTGGAGTGTATCGCGAACAGGGAAAGCTTTCTTT
>TRBJ1-2|TRBV5-5|.|.
CASSVDGDYGYTF
TGTGCCAGCAGCGTGGACGGTGACTATGGCTACACCTTC
>TRBJ2-5|TRBV7-3|TRBD1|.
CASSFGGTGGAETQYF
TGTGCCAGCAGCTTTGGAGGGACAGGGGGCGCAGAGACCCAGTACTTC
>TRBJ2-1|TRBV28|.|.
CASSLARFNEQFF
TGTGCCAGCAGTTTAGCCAGGTTCAATGAGCAGTTCTTC
>TRBJ2-1|TRBV6-5|TRBD2|.
CASQPRTSSYNEQFF
TGTGCCAGCCAACCCCGGACTAGCTCCTACAATGAGCAGTTCTTC
>TRBJ1-2|TRBV6-1|.|.
CASVVVRGNYGYTF
TGTGCCAGCGTTGTCGTGAGGGGGAACTATGGCTACACCTTC
>TRBJ2-1|TRBV9|.|.
CASSVVTALSNEQFF
TGTGCCAGCAGCGTAGTCACAGCTCTCTCCAATGAGCAGTTCTTC
>TRBJ2-3|TRBV6-5|.|.
CASRGGSGTDTQYF
TGTGCCAGCAGGGGGGGTTCGGGCACAGATACGCAGTATTTT
>TRBJ1-5|TRBV28|TRBD1|.
CASIPQGPGNQPQHF
TGTGCCAGCATTCCACAGGGGCCGGGCAATCAGCCCCAGCATTTT
>TRBJ2-6|TRBV6-5|TRBD1|.
CASRTTGTGANVLTF
TGTGCCAGCAGGACGACAGGGACTGGGGCCAACGTCCTGACTTTC
>TRBJ2-1|TRBV7-9|TRBD2|.
CASSPRRLAASYNEQFF
TGTGCCAGCAGCCCACGTCGGCTAGCGGCCTCCTACAATGAGCAGTTCTTC
>TRBJ2-7|TRBV9|TRBD2|.
CASSVRTSGSTEQYF
TGTGCCAGCAGCGTAAGGACTAGCGGGAGCACCGAGCAGTACTTC
>TRBJ2-1|TRBV2|TRBD2|.
CASSGGGSKNNEQFF
TGTGCCAGCAGTGGAGGCGGGAGCAAGAACAATGAGCAGTTCTTC
>TRBJ1-2|TRBV6-5|.|.
CASSYFQGTIYGYTF
TGTGCCAGCAGTTACTTCCAGGGCACTATCTATGGCTACACCTTC
>TRBJ1-3|TRBV7-2|.|.
CASSFSGRSSGNTIYF
TGTGCCAGCAGCTTTAGCGGCAGATCGTCTGGAAACACCATATATTTT
>TRBJ2-1|TRBV6-1|.|.
CASSEWSPGVGEQFF
TGTGCCAGCAGTGAATGGTCTCCGGGAGTAGGAGAGCAGTTCTTC
>TRBJ2-4|TRBV7-8|TRBD1|.
CASSPGGAPGQGFDIQYF
TGTGCCAGCAGCCCAGGGGGGGCACCGGGACAGGGGTTTGACATTCAGTACTTC
>TRBJ2-7|TRBV2|TRBD1|few
CASSPNRGKYYEQYF
TGTGCCAGCAGTCCCAACAGGGGGAAGTATTACGAGCAGTACTTC
>TRBJ1-2|TRBV19|.|.
CASSPYQGNYYGYTF
TGTGCCAGTAGTCCGTATCAGGGTAACTACTATGGCTACACCTTC
>TRBJ2-3|TRBV2|TRBD2|once
CASGGTSGRADTQYF
TGTGCCAGCGGGGGGACTAGCGGGAGGGCTGATACGCAGTATTTT
>TRBJ1-1|TRBV11-2|.|.
CASSLGGQLKGEAFF
TGTGCCAGCAGCTTAGGAGGGCAGTTGAAGGGTGAAGCTTTCTTT
>TRBJ1-2|TRBV7-9|TRBD1|.
CASSLGRGQGGYTF
TGTGCCAGCAGCTTAGGGAGGGGGCAAGGTGGCTACACCTTC
>TRBJ1-3|TRBV28|.|.
CASAGWRAGNTIYF
TGTGCCAGCGCCGGGTGGAGGGCTGGAAACACCATATATTTT
>TRBJ1-2|TRBV6-5|.|once
CASSYAGSYYGYTF
TGTGCCAGCAGTTACGCCGGGTCCTACTATGGCTACACCTTC
>TRBJ2-2|TRBV5-1|TRBD2|.
CASSLGLAGEMIGELFF
TGCGCCAGCAGCTTGGGGCTAGCGGGAGAGATGATCGGGGAGCTGTTTTTT
>TRBJ2-2|TRBV25-1|.|.
CASSEYWTVTGELFF
TGTGCCAGCAGTGAATATTGGACAGTAACCGGGGAGCTGTTTTTT
>TRBJ2-7|TRBV6-5|TRBD2|.
CASSGGRAYEQYF
TGTGCCAGCAGCGGCGGGAGGGCCTACGAGCAGTACTTC
>TRBJ1-5|TRBV6-6|.|.
CASSYSGVSNQPQHF
TGTGCCAGCAGTTACTCGGGCGTTAGCAATCAGCCCCAGCATTTT
>TRBJ1-5|TRBV19|TRBD1|.
CASSRQGRGNQPQHF
TGTGCCAGTAGTAGACAGGGACGGGGCAATCAGCCCCAGCATTTT